One and the same sample provided the 3 T cell receptor beta chains below, sequenced in a study of blood T cell repertoires in COVID-19. The protocol was immunoSEQ multiplex PCR, while the TCRdb copy is restricted to in-frame clones and leaves out a portion. The sample has 300,000 to 350,000 clones, about 87% seen once; the top ten hold over 4.5%. The specimen sequenced was PBMCs or T cells enriched from blood (not recorded which). These receptors were taken from a man aged 30 to 39 who had recovered from COVID-19.

V gene TRBV5-8 combines with J gene TRBJ1-1; D might be TRBD1 (6 bases). This CDR3 has 13 amino acids. V lost 5 bases to trimming and J lost 6 bases, with 14 bases between them. The germline V gene has CDR1 SGHTS and CDR2 YDEGEE. CDR3: CASRVTGGAEAFF. The CDR3 DNA reads as TGTGCCAGCAGGGTGACAGGAGGCGCTGAAGCTTTCTTT. Full variable domain (rest looked up from reference TRBV5-8 and TRBJ1-1): EAGVTQSPTHLIKTRGQQATLRCSPISGHTSVYWYQQALGLGLQFLLWYDEGEERNRGNFPPRFSGRQFPNYSSELNVNALELEDSALYLCASRVTGGAEAFFGQGTRLTVV.

J is TRBJ1-5 and V is TRBV19; D unresolved. V was clipped by 5 bases and J by 12 bases, with 14 bases between them. Germline CDR1 is LNHDA and CDR2 is SQIVND (reference sequence). CDR3 length equals 12 residues. CDR3 residues: CASSSTGRFQHF. In DNA form, the CDR3 reads TGTGCCAGTAGTTCAACTGGGAGGTTCCAGCATTTT.

About this clone itself: This sample also contains other DNA sequences that code for the same CDR3. The chain uses TRBV5-1 and TRBJ2-7; D not certain. The length of the CDR3 is 13 residues. The V end lost 0 bases, the J end lost 2 bases, and 6 bases lay between the germline ends. CDR1 and CDR2 (germline): SGHRS, YFSETQ. The CDR3 sequence is CASSLEQTYEQYF. In nucleotides, the CDR3 is TGCGCCAGCAGCTTGGAACAGACCTACGAGCAGTACTTC.